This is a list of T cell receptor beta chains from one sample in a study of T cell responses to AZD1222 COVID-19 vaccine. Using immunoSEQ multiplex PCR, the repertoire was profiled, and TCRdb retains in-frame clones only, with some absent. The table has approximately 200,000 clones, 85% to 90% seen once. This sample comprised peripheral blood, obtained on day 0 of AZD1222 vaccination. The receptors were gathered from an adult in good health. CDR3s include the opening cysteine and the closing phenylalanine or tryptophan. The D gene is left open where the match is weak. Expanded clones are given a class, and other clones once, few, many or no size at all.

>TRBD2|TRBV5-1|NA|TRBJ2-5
CASSLGRGGRETQYF
TGCGCCAGCAGCTTGGGCCGGGGGGGCCGGGAGACCCAGTACTTC
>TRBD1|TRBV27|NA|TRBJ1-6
CASSLAGQGNSPLHF
TGTGCCAGCAGTTTGGCGGGACAGGGGAATTCACCCCTCCACTTT
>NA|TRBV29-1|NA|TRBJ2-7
CSVVVLRGSEQYF
TGCAGCGTTGTAGTCTTAAGAGGGAGCGAGCAGTACTTC
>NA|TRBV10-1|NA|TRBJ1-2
CASRAAAGGYGYTF
TGCGCCAGCAGGGCGGCTGCTGGGGGCTACGGCTACACCTTC
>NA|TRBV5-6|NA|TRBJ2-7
CASSLQSIYEQYF
TGTGCCAGCAGCTTGCAAAGTATCTACGAGCAGTACTTC
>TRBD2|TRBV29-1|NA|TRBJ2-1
CSVEGGEGYNEQFF
TGCAGCGTTGAAGGGGGGGAGGGTTACAATGAGCAGTTCTTC
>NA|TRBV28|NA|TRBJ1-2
CASSAGVFDYTF
TGTGCCAGCAGTGCAGGGGTCTTTGACTACACCTTC
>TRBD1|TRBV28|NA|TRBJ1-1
CASSQTGTGAPEAFF
TGTGCCAGCAGCCAAACCGGGACAGGGGCTCCCGAAGCTTTCTTT
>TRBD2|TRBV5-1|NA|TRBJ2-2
CASSSLAGANTGELFF
TGCGCCAGCAGCTCCCTAGCGGGGGCGAACACCGGGGAGCTGTTTTTT
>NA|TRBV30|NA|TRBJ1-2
CAWQGIYGYTF
TGTGCCTGGCAGGGGATCTATGGCTACACCTTC
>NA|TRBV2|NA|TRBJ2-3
CASSEQISVGDTQYF
TGTGCCAGCAGTGAACAGATTAGCGTAGGCGATACGCAGTATTTT
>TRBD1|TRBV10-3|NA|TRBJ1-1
CAISNHRGQDTEAFF
TGTGCCATCAGTAACCACAGGGGGCAGGACACTGAAGCTTTCTTT
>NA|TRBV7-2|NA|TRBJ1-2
CASTNRNIYGYTF
TGTGCCAGCACCAACCGGAATATCTATGGCTACACCTTC
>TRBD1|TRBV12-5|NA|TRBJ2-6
CASGTRGQGATGANVLTF
TGTGCTAGTGGTACTCGGGGACAGGGGGCTACAGGGGCCAACGTCCTGACTTTC
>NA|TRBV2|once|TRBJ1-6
CASSDRGNSPLHF
TGTGCCAGCAGTGACAGGGGTAATTCACCCCTCCACTTT
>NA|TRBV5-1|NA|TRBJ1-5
CASSLNSHSNQPQHF
TGCGCCAGCAGCTTGAACAGTCATAGCAATCAGCCCCAGCATTTT
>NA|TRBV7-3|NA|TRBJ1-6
CASSLQGGSYNSPLHF
TGTGCCAGCAGCTTACAGGGAGGCTCCTATAATTCACCCCTCCACTTT
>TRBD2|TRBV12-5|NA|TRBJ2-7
CASGLSGGTYEQYF
TGTGCTAGTGGTTTGAGCGGGGGGACCTACGAGCAGTACTTC
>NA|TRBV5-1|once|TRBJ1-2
CASSLAQSALPNYGYTF
TGCGCCAGCAGCTTGGCACAATCGGCACTCCCAAACTATGGCTACACCTTC
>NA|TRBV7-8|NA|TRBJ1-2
CASSLIRQSYGYTF
TGTGCCAGCAGCTTAATTCGACAGAGTTATGGCTACACCTTC
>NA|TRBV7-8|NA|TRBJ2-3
CASSPLPSLDTQYF
TGTGCCAGCAGCCCTCTCCCTTCCCTGGATACGCAGTATTTT
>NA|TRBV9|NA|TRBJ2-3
CASSVRFGTLTDTQYF
TGTGCCAGCAGCGTAAGATTCGGGACCCTCACAGATACGCAGTATTTT